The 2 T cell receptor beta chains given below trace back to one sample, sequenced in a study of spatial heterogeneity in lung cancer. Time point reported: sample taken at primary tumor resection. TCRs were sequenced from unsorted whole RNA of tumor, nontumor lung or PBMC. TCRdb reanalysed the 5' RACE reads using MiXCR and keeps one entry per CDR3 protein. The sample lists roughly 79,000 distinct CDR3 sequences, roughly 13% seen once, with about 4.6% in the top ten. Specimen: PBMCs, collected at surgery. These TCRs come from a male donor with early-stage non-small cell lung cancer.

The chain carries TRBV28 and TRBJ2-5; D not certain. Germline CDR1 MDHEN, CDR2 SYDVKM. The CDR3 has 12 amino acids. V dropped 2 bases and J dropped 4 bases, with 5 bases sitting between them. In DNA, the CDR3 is TGTGCCAGCAGTTTACGGAGAGAGACCCAGTACTTC. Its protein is CASSLRRETQYF.

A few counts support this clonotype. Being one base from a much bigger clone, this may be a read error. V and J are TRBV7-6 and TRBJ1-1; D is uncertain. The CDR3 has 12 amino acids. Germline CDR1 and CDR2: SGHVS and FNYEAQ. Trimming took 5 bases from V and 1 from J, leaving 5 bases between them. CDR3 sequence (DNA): TGTGCCAGCAGCATGGGGAACACTGAAGCTTTCTTT. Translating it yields CASSMGNTEAFF.